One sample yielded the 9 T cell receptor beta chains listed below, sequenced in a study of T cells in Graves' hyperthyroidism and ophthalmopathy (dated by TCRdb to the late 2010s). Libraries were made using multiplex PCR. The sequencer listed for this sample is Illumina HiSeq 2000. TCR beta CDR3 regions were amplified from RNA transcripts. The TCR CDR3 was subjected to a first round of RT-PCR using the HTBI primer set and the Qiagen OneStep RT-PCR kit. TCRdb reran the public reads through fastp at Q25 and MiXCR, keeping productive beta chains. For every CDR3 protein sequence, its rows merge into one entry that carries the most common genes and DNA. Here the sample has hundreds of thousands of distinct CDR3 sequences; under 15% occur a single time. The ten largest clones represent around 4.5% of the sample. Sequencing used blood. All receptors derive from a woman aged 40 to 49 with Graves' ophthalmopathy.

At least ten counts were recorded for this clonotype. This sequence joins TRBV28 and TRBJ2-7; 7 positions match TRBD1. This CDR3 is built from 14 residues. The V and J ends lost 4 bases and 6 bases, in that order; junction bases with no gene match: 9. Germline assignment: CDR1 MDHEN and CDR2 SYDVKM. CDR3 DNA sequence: TGTGCCAGCAGTTCCGCCGGGACAGAGGGCGAGCAGTACTTC. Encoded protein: CASSSAGTEGEQYF.

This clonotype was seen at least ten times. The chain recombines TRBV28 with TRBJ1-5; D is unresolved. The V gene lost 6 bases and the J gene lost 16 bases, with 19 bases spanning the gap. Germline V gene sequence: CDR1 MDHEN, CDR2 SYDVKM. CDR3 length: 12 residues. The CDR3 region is CASSARRLKGHF. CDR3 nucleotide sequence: TGTGCCAGCAGCGCCCGCAGGTTGAAGGGTCATTTT.

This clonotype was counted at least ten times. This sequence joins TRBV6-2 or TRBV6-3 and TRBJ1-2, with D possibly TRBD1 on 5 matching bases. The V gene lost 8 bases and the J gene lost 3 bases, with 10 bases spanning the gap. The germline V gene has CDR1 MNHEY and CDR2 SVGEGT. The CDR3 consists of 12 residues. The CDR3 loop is CASSDTYYGYTF. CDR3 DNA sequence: TGTGCCAGCTCGGACACCTACTATGGCTACACCTTC.

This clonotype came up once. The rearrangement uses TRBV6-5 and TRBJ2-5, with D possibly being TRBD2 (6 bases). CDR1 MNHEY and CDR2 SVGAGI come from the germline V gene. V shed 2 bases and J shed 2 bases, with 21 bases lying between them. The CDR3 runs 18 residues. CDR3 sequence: CASSYRALLAGNQETQYF. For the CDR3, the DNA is TGTGCCAGCAGTTACAGGGCCCTACTAGCAGGAAATCAAGAGACCCAGTACTTC.

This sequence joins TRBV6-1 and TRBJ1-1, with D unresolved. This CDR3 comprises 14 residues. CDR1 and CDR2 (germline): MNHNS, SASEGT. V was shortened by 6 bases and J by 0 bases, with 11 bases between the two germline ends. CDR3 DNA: TGTGCCAGCAGCCAAAGGAGCATGAACACTGAAGCTTTCTTT. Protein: CASSQRSMNTEAFF.

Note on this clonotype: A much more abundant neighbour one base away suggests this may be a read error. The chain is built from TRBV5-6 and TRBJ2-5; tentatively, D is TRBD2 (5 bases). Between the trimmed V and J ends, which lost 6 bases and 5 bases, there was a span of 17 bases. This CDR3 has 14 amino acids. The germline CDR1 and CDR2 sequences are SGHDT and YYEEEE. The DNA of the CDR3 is TGTGCCAGCATCCCCCTGACCGGCGGGGAGACCCAGTACTTC. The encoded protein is CASIPLTGGETQYF.

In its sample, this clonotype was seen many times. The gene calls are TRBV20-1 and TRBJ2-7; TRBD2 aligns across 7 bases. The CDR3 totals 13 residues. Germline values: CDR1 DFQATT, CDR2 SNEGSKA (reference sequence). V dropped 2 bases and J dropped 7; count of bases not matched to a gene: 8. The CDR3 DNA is TGCAGTGCTAGAATCCTAGCGGCGGGAGAGCAGTACTTC. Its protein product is CSARILAAGEQYF.

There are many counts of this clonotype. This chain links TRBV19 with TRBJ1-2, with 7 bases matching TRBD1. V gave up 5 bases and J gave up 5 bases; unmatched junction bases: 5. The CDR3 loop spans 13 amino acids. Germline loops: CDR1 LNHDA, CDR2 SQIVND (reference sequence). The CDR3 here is CASSAGQMYGYTF. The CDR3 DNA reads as TGTGCCAGTAGTGCGGGACAGATGTATGGCTACACCTTC.

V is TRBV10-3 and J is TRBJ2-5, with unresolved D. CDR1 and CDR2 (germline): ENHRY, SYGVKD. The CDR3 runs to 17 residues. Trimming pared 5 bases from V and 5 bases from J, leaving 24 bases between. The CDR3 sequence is CAISRRPRAPREETQYF. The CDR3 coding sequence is TGTGCCATCAGTCGGCGGCCCCGGGCCCCGCGCGAGGAGACCCAGTACTTC.